The next 24 T cell receptor beta chains were all read from a single sample in a study of molecular identifiers for immune sequencing clone quantification. Using its own MiXCR run on the PCR reads, TCRdb lists one record per CDR3 protein. The sample carries roughly 86,000 distinct CDR3 sequences, roughly 19% recorded once. Sequenced: naive CD8+ T cells from blood, with Jurkat cell RNA spiked in. Sample subset: FACS-sorted CD8+CD4-CCR7+CD45RA+ naive T cells. These receptor sequences come from a human donor in good health. Some libraries in this study had Jurkat cell RNA spiked in.

This clonotype occurred many times. The rearrangement joins TRBV7-2 to TRBJ2-7; TRBD2 agrees at 10 bases. From germline, CDR1 is SGHTA and CDR2 FQGNSA. The CDR3 totals 14 residues. The V gene end was trimmed by 4 bases and the J gene end by 3 bases; junction bases not matched to a gene: 3. The CDR3 coding sequence is TGTGCCAGCAGCTCGGGACTAGCGATCTACGAGCAGTACTTC. Translation: CASSSGLAIYEQYF.

Worth noting for this clonotype: This could be a read error, since a much larger clone is one nucleotide away. The chain uses TRBV6-5 and TRBJ2-1, with a weak D call TRBD1 (6 bases). Germline CDR1 MNHEY, CDR2 SVGAGI. The CDR3 runs to 15 residues. The CDR3 spells CAGSYATGDYNEQFF. In DNA, the CDR3 is TGTGCCGGCAGTTACGCGACAGGCGACTACAATGAGCAGTTCTTC.

This clonotype was counted ten times or more. The genes are TRBV5-6 and TRBJ2-7; possibly TRBD1 for D (6 bases). The CDR3 totals 15 residues. Germline CDR1 is SGHDT and CDR2 is YYEEEE. V was clipped by 0 bases and J by 2 bases, with 12 bases between them. For the CDR3, the DNA is TGTGCCAGCAGCTTGGAAGGGGGAAGGCCCTACGAGCAGTACTTC. This codes for CASSLEGGRPYEQYF.

Many counts were recorded for this clonotype. The chain has TRBV5-4 and TRBJ2-7, with TRBD2 matching 11 bases. From germline, CDR1 is SGHNT and CDR2 YYREEE (reference sequence). The CDR3 is 13 amino acids. The V gene end was trimmed by 4 bases and the J gene end by 6 bases; junction bases not matched to a gene: 3. The CDR3 sequence: CASSQGLAAEQYF. The CDR3 region has the DNA TGTGCCAGCAGCCAGGGACTAGCGGCCGAGCAGTACTTC.

This clonotype was picked up a small number of times. It may be a read error: a sequence one base away is much more abundant. The J gene is TRBJ1-2, the V gene TRBV4-1; no clear D. V was clipped by 0 bases and J by 2 bases, with 10 bases between them. Germline loops: CDR1 MGHRA, CDR2 YSYEKL. This CDR3 has 15 residues. Here the CDR3 reads CASSQEISSNYGYTF. The CDR3 region has the DNA TGCGCCAGCAGCCAAGAGATAAGTAGCAACTATGGCTACACCTTC.

This clonotype was recorded only once. The chain links TRBV7-9 to TRBJ1-2, with 8 bases fitting TRBD1. The CDR3 length is 14 residues. The germline V gene encodes CDR1 SEHNR and CDR2 FQNEAQ (reference sequence). V shed 5 bases and J 4 bases; nucleotides not matched to a gene: 6. CDR3 loop: CASSPTGAGYGYTF. The DNA of the CDR3 is TGTGCCAGCAGCCCGACAGGGGCGGGCTATGGCTACACCTTC.

This clonotype was seen at least ten times. The chain employs TRBV4-3 and TRBJ2-3; 8 bases map to TRBD2. CDR3 length: 17 amino acids. Germline lookup yields CDR1 LGHNA and CDR2 YSLEER. V gave up 0 bases and J gave up 0 bases; unmatched junction bases: 5. DNA for the CDR3: TGCGCCAGCAGCCAAGATGGGGCGGGGGGAAGCACAGATACGCAGTATTTT. Translating gives CASSQDGAGGSTDTQYF.

This clonotype has a count of ten or more. The chain has TRBV7-6 and TRBJ2-7, with 11 bases identical to TRBD2. V lost 5 bases, J lost 2 bases, and 5 bases stayed unmatched. Germline CDR1 SGHVS, CDR2 FNYEAQ. This CDR3 contains 15 residues. The CDR3 protein is CASSILAGDPYEQYF. The CDR3 region has the DNA TGTGCCAGCAGCATACTAGCGGGAGACCCCTACGAGCAGTACTTC.

The sample holds many counts of this clonotype. The V gene is TRBV19, the J gene TRBJ2-7; no firm D call. Germline V gene lookup returns CDR1 LNHDA and CDR2 SQIVND (reference sequence). The CDR3 runs 13 residues. V was shortened by 5 bases and J by 3 bases, with 11 bases between the two germline ends. The CDR3 sequence: CASSETLGYEQYF. For the CDR3, the DNA is TGTGCCAGTAGTGAGACGCTCGGCTACGAGCAGTACTTC.

This clonotype was counted ten times or more. This chain joins TRBV28 and TRBJ2-3; D ambiguous. Germline assignment: CDR1 MDHEN and CDR2 SYDVKM. This CDR3 contains 17 residues. V was clipped by 2 bases and J by 0 bases, with 15 bases between them. The CDR3: CASSLGPVGDSTDTQYF. The CDR3 DNA is TGTGCCAGCAGTTTAGGCCCTGTTGGAGATAGCACAGATACGCAGTATTTT.

This clonotype came up a few times. This could be a read error, since a much larger clone is one nucleotide away. The V and J genes are TRBV7-9 and TRBJ2-7; tentative D call: TRBD2 (6 bases). Trimming took 5 bases from V and 3 from J, leaving 14 bases between them. This CDR3 has 14 residues. Germline V lookup: CDR1 SEHNR, CDR2 FQNEAQ (reference sequence). CDR3 DNA sequence: TGTGCCAGCAGCCAGGAACTAGCAGGCTACGAGCAGTACTTC. Translated: CASSQELAGYEQYF.

At least ten counts were recorded for this clonotype. This chain joins TRBV19 and TRBJ2-4; D may match TRBD1 or TRBD2 (5 bases each). The CDR3 length is 15 residues. V lost 1 base, J lost 5 bases, and 12 bases lay in between. Germline V gene data show CDR1 as LNHDA and CDR2 as SQIVND (reference sequence). The CDR3 here is CASSIASRGQNIQYF. DNA of the CDR3: TGTGCCAGTAGTATAGCTTCCCGGGGCCAAAACATTCAGTACTTC. The complete variable domain, with remaining parts taken from reference TRBV19 and TRBJ2-4, reads DGGITQSPKYLFRKEGQNVTLSCEQNLNHDAMYWYRQDPGQGLRLIYYSQIVNDFQKGDIAEGYSVSREKKESFPLTVTSAQKNPTAFYLCASSIASRGQNIQYFGAGTRLSVL.

In its sample, this clonotype was seen many times. The V and J genes are TRBV9 and TRBJ2-7; tentatively, D is TRBD1 (6 bases). Trimming took off 4 bases at V and 2 bases at J, with 13 bases between the two ends. CDR1 and CDR2 from the germline V gene are SGDLS and YYNGEE. This CDR3 contains 14 residues. Written as DNA, the CDR3 is TGTGCCAGCAGCCACCCAGGGGCCCCCTACGAGCAGTACTTC. It codes for CASSHPGAPYEQYF. The entire variable domain, with the rest obtained from reference TRBV9 and TRBJ2-7, is as follows: DSGVTQTPKHLITATGQRVTLRCSPRSGDLSVYWYQQSLDQGLQFLIQYYNGEERAKGNILERFSAQQFPDLHSELNLSSLELGDSALYFCASSHPGAPYEQYFGPGTRLTVT.

This clonotype was counted between two and nine times. A much larger clone is a single base away; this may be a read error. The V and J genes are TRBV7-9 and TRBJ1-1, with D hard to call. This CDR3 region has 12 residues. The V and J ends lost 2 bases and 6 bases respectively, with 7 bases between them. CDR1 and CDR2 from the germline V gene are SEHNR and FQNEAQ (reference sequence). CDR3 residues: CASSLYGAEAFF. The CDR3 nucleotides are TGTGCCAGCAGCTTATATGGCGCTGAAGCTTTCTTT.

A note on this clonotype: Its ends do not fully match the called genes, so a read error is possible. The rearrangement uses TRBV27 and TRBJ2-7, with D uncertain. Per germline, CDR1 MNHEY and CDR2 SMNVEV (reference sequence). The CDR3 is 12 amino acids. This CDR3 is CASSGSFYERYF. In DNA form, the CDR3 reads TGTGCCAGCAGTGGCAGCTTCTACGAGCGGTACTTC.

On this clonotype itself: Just one base apart from a much larger clone, this may be a read error. The CDR3 does not end in the conserved phenylalanine or tryptophan, so this is likely a read error. The chain joins TRBV7-6 to TRBJ2-1; a possible D gene is TRBD1 (6 bases). V was shortened by 4 bases and J by 4 bases, with 17 bases between the two germline ends. The V gene's germline CDR1 is SGHVS and CDR2 FNYEAQ. The CDR3 is made up of 16 amino acids. DNA for the CDR3: TGTGCCAGCAGCTCCGGCCGGGACACCCCATACAATGAGCAGTTCTCC. It encodes CASSSGRDTPYNEQFS.

Comment on this clonotype: Compared with germline, one end of the junction differs, possibly owing to a read error. The chain links TRBV30 to TRBJ1-5, with D unresolved. Germline V CDR1 and CDR2: GTSNPN, SVGIG (reference sequence). This CDR3 spans 15 amino acids. The CDR3 loop is CAWSGGQHSNQPLHF. CDR3 in DNA: TGTGCCTGGAGTGGTGGTCAACATAGCAATCAGCCCCTGCATTTT.

This clonotype was found many times. The chain has TRBV5-1 and TRBJ1-1, with D uncertain. The CDR3 has 15 residues. Germline values: CDR1 SGHRS, CDR2 YFSETQ. V dropped 0 bases and J dropped 1 base, with 10 bases sitting between them. CDR3 nucleotides: TGCGCCAGCAGCTTGGGCCCCAGCCAGAACACTGAAGCTTTCTTT. It encodes CASSLGPSQNTEAFF.

The chain uses TRBV27 and TRBJ2-7, with a possible D match to TRBD1 (6 bases). The germline V gene encodes CDR1 MNHEY and CDR2 SMNVEV (reference sequence). V was trimmed by 2 bases and J by 3 bases, leaving 17 bases between them. This CDR3 has 16 residues. The CDR3, as DNA: TGTGCCAGCAGTTTAGTGGGGGCGGCTCGGGTCTACGAGCAGTACTTC. Protein sequence: CASSLVGAARVYEQYF.

This clonotype was detected many times. The chain recombines TRBV7-2 with TRBJ2-7, with D perhaps matching TRBD1 (5 bases). Looked up from germline, CDR1 is SGHTA and CDR2 is FQGNSA. V was clipped by 3 bases and J by 7 bases, with 7 bases between them. The CDR3 loop spans 11 amino acids. The CDR3 is CASSFSGEQYF. CDR3 bases: TGTGCCAGCAGCTTTTCAGGGGAGCAGTACTTC.

This clonotype was counted at least ten times. Written as DNA, the CDR3 is TGTGCCAGCAGTCAACGCCCGGGACAGGCCTCCTACGAGCAGTACTTC. As protein: CASSQRPGQASYEQYF. The J gene is TRBJ2-7, the V gene TRBV2, with 8 bases fitting TRBD1. The germline V gene has CDR1 SNHLY and CDR2 FYNNEI. This CDR3 contains 16 residues. With V trimmed by 5 bases and J by 0 bases, 9 bases remained unmatched. The entire variable domain, with the rest obtained from reference TRBV2 and TRBJ2-7, is as follows: EPEVTQTPSHQVTQMGQEVILRCVPISNHLYFYWYRQILGQKVEFLVSFYNNEISEKSEIFDDQFSVERPDGSNFTLKIRSTKLEDSAMYFCASSQRPGQASYEQYFGPGTRLTVT.

The gene calls are TRBV9 and TRBJ2-7; 7 bases are a match to TRBD1. J was trimmed by 2 bases and V by 4 bases; bases with no gene match: 12. In germline, CDR1 is SGDLS, CDR2 YYNGEE. The CDR3 length is 16 residues. CDR3 protein: CASSPTREGAPYEQYF. The CDR3 DNA is TGTGCCAGCAGCCCTACTCGTGAGGGGGCCCCCTACGAGCAGTACTTC.

This chain connects TRBV6-2 or TRBV6-3 to TRBJ2-7; TRBD2 agrees at 8 bases. The CDR3 extends over 16 amino acids. V was pared by 2 bases and J by 3 bases, with 9 bases of the junction left unmatched. Germline CDR1 reads MNHEY; CDR2 reads SVGEGT. The CDR3 region is CASSYVRTSGNYEQYF. DNA of the CDR3: TGTGCCAGCAGTTACGTTCGTACTAGCGGAAACTACGAGCAGTACTTC.

The V call is TRBV11-2, the J call TRBJ2-1; D remains unclear. Trimming removed 4 bases from V and 2 bases from J, with 15 bases in between. This CDR3 comprises 16 residues. CDR1 is SGHAT and CDR2 is FQNNGV in the germline V gene. The DNA of the CDR3 is TGTGCCAGCAGCTCCATACCCGAAAATACCTACAATGAGCAGTTCTTC. It translates to CASSSIPENTYNEQFF.